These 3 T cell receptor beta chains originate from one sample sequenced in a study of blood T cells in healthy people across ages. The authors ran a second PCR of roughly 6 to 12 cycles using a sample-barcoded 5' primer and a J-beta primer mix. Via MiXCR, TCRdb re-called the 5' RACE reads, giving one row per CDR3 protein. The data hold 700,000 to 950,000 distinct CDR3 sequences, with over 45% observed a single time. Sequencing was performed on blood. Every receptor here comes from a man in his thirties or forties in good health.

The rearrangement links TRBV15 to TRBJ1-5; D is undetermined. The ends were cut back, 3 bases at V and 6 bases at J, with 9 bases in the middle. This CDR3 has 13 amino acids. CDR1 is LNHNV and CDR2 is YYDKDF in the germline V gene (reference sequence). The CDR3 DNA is TGTGCCACCAGCAGGGCCGTCGGTCAGCCCCAGCATTTT. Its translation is CATSRAVGQPQHF.

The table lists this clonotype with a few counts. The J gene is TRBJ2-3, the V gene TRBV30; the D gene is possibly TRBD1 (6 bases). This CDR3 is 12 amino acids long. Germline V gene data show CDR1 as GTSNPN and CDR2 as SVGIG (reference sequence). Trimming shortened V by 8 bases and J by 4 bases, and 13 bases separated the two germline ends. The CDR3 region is CALTGLADTQYF. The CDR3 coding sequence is TGTGCCCTAACAGGGTTGGCAGATACGCAGTATTTT.

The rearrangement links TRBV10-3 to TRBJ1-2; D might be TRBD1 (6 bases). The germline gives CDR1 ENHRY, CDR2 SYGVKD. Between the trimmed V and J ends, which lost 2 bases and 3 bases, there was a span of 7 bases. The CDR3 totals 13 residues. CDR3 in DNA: TGTGCCATCAGTGAGGCAGGGGACTATGGCTACACCTTC. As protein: CAISEAGDYGYTF.